The present T cell receptor beta chain was sequenced within a study of blood T cell repertoires in COVID-19 (dated by TCRdb to 2018 to 2020). Turning to the overall study: Samples from collaborators originated in the United States, Italy and Spain and spanned both the acute and convalescent phases of COVID-19. HLA class I and class II types, where available, came from metadata supplied by the sample provider rather than from assay-based typing. Deeply sampled blood TCRbeta repertoires from subjects exposed to, actively infected with, or recovered from COVID-19 were included in the dataset. Nearly every sample came with metadata listing a de-identified subject ID, COVID-19 status, age in years and sex. Samples were obtained from the ongoing ImmuneRACE study (first 160 participants) and from 1,200 or so subjects provided by 6 global collaborators. The repertoires were released in a freely available public database intended as a resource for research on the immune response to SARS-CoV-2. The prospective study material was composed of cDNA or gDNA derived from T cells, B-cell-depleted T cells, or PBMCs.

TCRbeta CDR3 regions were amplified from genomic DNA by means of the immunoSEQ Assay, a bias-controlled multiplex PCR. In the source study's methods: The number of nucleated cells in each sample was estimated by amplification of reference gene primers within the assay. To quantify the absolute abundance of each unique TCRbeta CDR3 rearrangement, sequence reads were collapsed and filtered. Productive Simpson clonality was computed per sample as the square root of Simpson's diversity index over productive rearrangements. TCRdb provides this immuneACCESS table in a form limited to in-frame rearrangements. Some clones are lacking; in checked studies, under half of them reflect an unresolved V gene, and why the rest are absent is not known. The V and J calls and clone size were taken over from that table, and D and trimming were inferred from the DNA. The sample table contains 310,000 or so clones; only one count was recorded for approximately 90% of them. In total, the top ten clones hold under 11% of the sample.

General conclusions and limits of the study: The quantity of clinical and demographic metadata differed by source and by participant and was supplied without curation.

As regards this clone: Its antigen is still unknown. The record has no base qualities; no much larger clone is one base away.

Enrolling through a virtual design, the prospective study's participants ranged in age from roughly 18 to 90 years and lived across 24 United States geographic areas. To assign participants to cohorts, the prospective study relied on clinical history that participants themselves reported in a screening survey and a study questionnaire. ImmuneRACE Cohort 3 recovered participants were defined by two consecutive negative NP/OP PCR tests, healthcare professional clearance, or symptom resolution. In the prospective study, mobile phlebotomists collected whole blood, serum and a nasopharyngeal or oropharyngeal swab from each participant. Additional blood draws and questionnaires over an approximately 2-month period could optionally be provided by prospective study participants. Blood samples from the prospective study were shipped frozen or at room temperature prior to DNA extraction. A distance of 17 bases separates the germline ends of V and J, which lose 7 bases and 2 bases respectively. CDR1 and CDR2 are drawn from the germline V gene: SQVTM, ANQGSEA. The CDR3 runs 14 amino acids, cysteine and phenylalanine included. Only CDR3 DNA is held: 42 bases, read in frame from base 1.

The sample consisted of PBMCs or T cells enriched from blood (not recorded which). The chain joins TRBV29-1 to TRBJ1-1, with the D gene uncertain. The receptor was isolated from a young woman who had recovered from COVID-19. The CDR3 region has the sequence CSESPLSSNTEAFF. The sequenced DNA: TGCAGCGAATCCCCTCTTAGCAGTAACACTGAAGCTTTCTTT.